This paragraph reports one T cell receptor beta chain. The antigen is undetermined. The source of the sample is a study of PD-1 blockade in classical Hodgkin lymphoma. Study-level background: Patients got intravenous nivolumab 3 mg/kg every 2 weeks. Study-wide results and caveats: Newly diagnosed patients had baseline TCR diversity that was reportedly lower than that of healthy donors. Although disease activity or prior therapy may be involved, causes of the repertoire differences remain undefined.

No patient escaped relapse after autologous stem cell transplantation, and brentuximab vedotin exposure varied. Patients' outcomes at their best amounted to complete response, partial response or progressive disease. V shed 4 bases and J shed 8 bases, with 14 bases lying between them. This CDR3 has 14 amino acids. Germline-derived CDR1 and CDR2 are MNHNY and SVGAGI (reference sequence). Profiled with immunoSEQ multiplex PCR; TCRdb holds only in-frame clones, not every one. The table shows approximately 37,000 clones, with approximately 78% occurring only once. This chain uses TRBV6-6 with TRBJ1-4; D is unclear. This TCR came from a human donor with classical Hodgkin lymphoma. This specimen was peripheral blood mononuclear cells (PBMCs), taken at baseline. The CDR3 nucleotides are TGTGCCAGCAGTTTGTGGGGAGAGGAGGAAAAACTGTTTTTT. Protein sequence: CASSLWGEEEKLFF.